The 4 T cell receptor beta chains reported below all come from one sample, sequenced in a study of blood T cell repertoires in COVID-19. The table came from immunoSEQ multiplex PCR; TCRdb's copy has only in-frame clones and leaves some out. The sample shows 80,000 to 130,000 clones, approximately 88% of them seen only once. The sample was peripheral blood. Receptors originate from a woman aged 60 to 75 with acute or convalescent COVID-19.

This chain links TRBV28 with TRBJ1-3, with D perhaps matching TRBD1 (5 bases). From germline, CDR1 is MDHEN and CDR2 SYDVKM. V gave up 8 bases and J gave up 0 bases, with 17 bases separating them. The CDR3 extends over 16 amino acids. The CDR3, as DNA: TGTGCCAGCCTGAGTGGGGCTCGACCCTCTGGAAACACCATATATTTT. The encoded protein is CASLSGARPSGNTIYF.

This chain connects TRBV2 to TRBJ1-5; 10 bases agree with TRBD1. CDR1 and CDR2 from the germline V gene are SNHLY and FYNNEI. The CDR3 sequence is 19 residues long. The trim removed 7 bases at V and 5 bases at J, leaving 20 bases unmatched. The CDR3 nucleotides read TGTGCCAGCACGGCAGAAGGGACAGGGGTTCTGGGCCGCGATCAGCCCCAGCATTTT. Translated, it gives CASTAEGTGVLGRDQPQHF.

This rearrangement joins TRBV7-9 to TRBJ2-2, with D uncertain. Germline V gene sequence: CDR1 SEHNR, CDR2 FQNEAQ (reference sequence). Trimming took off 2 bases at V and 2 bases at J, with 9 bases between the two ends. The CDR3 extends over 15 amino acids. The CDR3 sequence is CASSLFSRNTGELFF. The DNA for the CDR3 is TGTGCCAGCAGCTTATTTAGCCGAAACACCGGGGAGCTGTTTTTT. Supplemented by reference TRBV7-9 and TRBJ2-2, the full variable domain reads DTGVSQNPRHKITKRGQNVTFRCDPISEHNRLYWYRQTLGQGPEFLTYFQNEAQLEKSRLLSDRFSAERPKGSFSTLEIQRTEQGDSAMYLCASSLFSRNTGELFFGEGSRLTVL.

The chain links TRBV14 to TRBJ1-1, with D perhaps TRBD1 (6 bases). Germline V gene lookup returns CDR1 SGHDN and CDR2 FVKESK. The CDR3 covers 19 residues. Trimming pared 2 bases from V and 0 bases from J, leaving 22 bases between. The CDR3 here is CASSQFVFGTFGMNTEAFF. The CDR3 nucleotides read TGTGCCAGCAGCCAATTTGTTTTTGGGACATTCGGCATGAACACTGAAGCTTTCTTT.